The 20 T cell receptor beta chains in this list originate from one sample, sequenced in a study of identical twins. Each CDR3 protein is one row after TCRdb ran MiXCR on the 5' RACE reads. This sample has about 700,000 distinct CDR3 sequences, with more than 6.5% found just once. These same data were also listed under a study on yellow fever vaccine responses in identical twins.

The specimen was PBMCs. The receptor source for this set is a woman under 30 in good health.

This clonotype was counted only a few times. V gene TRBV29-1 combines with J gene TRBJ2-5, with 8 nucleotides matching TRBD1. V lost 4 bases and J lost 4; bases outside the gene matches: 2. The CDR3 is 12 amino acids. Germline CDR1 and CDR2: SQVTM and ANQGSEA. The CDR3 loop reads CSVVDRAETQYF. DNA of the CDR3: TGCAGCGTTGTGGACAGGGCAGAGACCCAGTACTTC.

The CDR3 coding sequence is TGCGCCAGCAGGAAGCGTGGAAGGACTAGAATCAAAGAGACCCAGTACTTC. Encoded protein: CASRKRGRTRIKETQYF. This chain links TRBV4-3 with TRBJ2-5; 7 positions agree with TRBD2. V shed 6 bases, J shed 3 bases, and the junction held 16 bases outside the gene matches. CDR3 size: 17 residues. The germline V gene encodes CDR1 LGHNA and CDR2 YSLEER.

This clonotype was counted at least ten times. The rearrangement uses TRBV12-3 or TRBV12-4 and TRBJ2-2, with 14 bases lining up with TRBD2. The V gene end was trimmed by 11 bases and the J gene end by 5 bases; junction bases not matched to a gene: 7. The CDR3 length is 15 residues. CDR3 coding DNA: TGTGCCCACGGGACTAGCGGGAGATCGACCGGGGAGCTGTTTTTT. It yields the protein CAHGTSGRSTGELFF.

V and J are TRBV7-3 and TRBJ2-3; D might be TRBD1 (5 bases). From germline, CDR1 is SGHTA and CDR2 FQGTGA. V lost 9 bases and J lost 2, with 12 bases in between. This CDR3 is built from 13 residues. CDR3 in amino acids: CARSQGSTDTQYF. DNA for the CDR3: TGTGCCAGGTCGCAGGGATCCACAGATACGCAGTATTTT.

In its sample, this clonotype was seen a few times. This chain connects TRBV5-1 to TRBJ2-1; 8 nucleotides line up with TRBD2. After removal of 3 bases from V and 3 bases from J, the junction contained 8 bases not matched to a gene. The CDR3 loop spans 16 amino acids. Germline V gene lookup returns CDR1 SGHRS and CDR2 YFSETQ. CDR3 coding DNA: TGCGCCAGCAGCTCCCGGCTAGCGGGCTACTACAATGAGCAGTTCTTC. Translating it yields CASSSRLAGYYNEQFF. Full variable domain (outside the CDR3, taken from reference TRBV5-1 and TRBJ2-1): KAGVTQTPRYLIKTRGQQVTLSCSPISGHRSVSWYQQTPGQGLQFLFEYFSETQRNKGNFPGRFSGRQFSNSRSEMNVSTLELGDSALYLCASSSRLAGYYNEQFFGPGTRLTVL.

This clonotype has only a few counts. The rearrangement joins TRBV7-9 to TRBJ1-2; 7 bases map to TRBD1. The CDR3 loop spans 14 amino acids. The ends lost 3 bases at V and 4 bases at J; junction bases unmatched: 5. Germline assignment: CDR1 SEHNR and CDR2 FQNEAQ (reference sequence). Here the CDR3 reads CASSFGTDFYGYTF. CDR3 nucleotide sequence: TGTGCCAGCAGCTTTGGGACAGACTTCTATGGCTACACCTTC.

CDR3 sequence reads: CASSQGPLAQGDEQFF. DNA for the CDR3: TGCGCCAGCAGCCAAGGACCCCTAGCACAAGGGGATGAGCAGTTCTTC. The V and J genes are TRBV4-3 and TRBJ2-1; D may be TRBD1 or TRBD2 (5 bases each). Trimming took off 1 base at V and 8 bases at J, with 18 bases between the two ends. This CDR3 is built from 16 residues. Germline V gene sequence: CDR1 LGHNA, CDR2 YSLEER.

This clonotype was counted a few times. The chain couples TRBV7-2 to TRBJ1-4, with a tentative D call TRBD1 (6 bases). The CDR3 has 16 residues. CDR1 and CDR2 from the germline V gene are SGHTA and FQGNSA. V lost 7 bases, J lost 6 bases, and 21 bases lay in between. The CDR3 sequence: CASTLMGGGYDEKLFF. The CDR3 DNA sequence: TGTGCCAGCACCTTGATGGGGGGCGGATACGATGAAAAACTGTTTTTT.

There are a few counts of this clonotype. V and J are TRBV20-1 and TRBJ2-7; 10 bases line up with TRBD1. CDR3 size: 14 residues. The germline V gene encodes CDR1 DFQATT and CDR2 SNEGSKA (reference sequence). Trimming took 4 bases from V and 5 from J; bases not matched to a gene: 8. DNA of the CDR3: TGCAGTGCTAAAGCCGGGACAGGGGAGGACGAGCAGTACTTC. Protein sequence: CSAKAGTGEDEQYF.

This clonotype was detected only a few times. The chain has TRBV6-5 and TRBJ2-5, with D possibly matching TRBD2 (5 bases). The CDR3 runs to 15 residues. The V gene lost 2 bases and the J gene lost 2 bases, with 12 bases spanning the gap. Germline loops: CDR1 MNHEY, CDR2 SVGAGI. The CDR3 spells CASSYTASLQETQYF. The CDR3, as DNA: TGTGCCAGCAGTTACACAGCTAGCTTACAAGAGACCCAGTACTTC.

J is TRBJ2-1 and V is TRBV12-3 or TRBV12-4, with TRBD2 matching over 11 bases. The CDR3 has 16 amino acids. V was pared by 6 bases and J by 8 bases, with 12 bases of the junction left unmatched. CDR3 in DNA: TGTGCCAGCAGCCATTTAGCGGGAGGGCCAGGGTATGAGCAGTTCTTC. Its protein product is CASSHLAGGPGYEQFF.

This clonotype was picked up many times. In nucleotides, the CDR3 is TGCAGTGCTAGTCGCAGCGCCTCTGGGGCCAACGTCCTGACTTTC. Its translation: CSASRSASGANVLTF. The chain uses TRBV20-1 and TRBJ2-6, with D unresolved. Germline lookup yields CDR1 DFQATT and CDR2 SNEGSKA (reference sequence). The CDR3 consists of 15 residues. V lost 3 bases and J 0 bases, leaving 9 bases between the germline ends.

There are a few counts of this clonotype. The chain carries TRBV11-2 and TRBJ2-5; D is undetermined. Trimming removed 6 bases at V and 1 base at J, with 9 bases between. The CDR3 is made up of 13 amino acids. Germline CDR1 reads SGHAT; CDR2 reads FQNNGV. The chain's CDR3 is CASRSAPQETQYF. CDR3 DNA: TGTGCCAGCAGGTCAGCACCCCAAGAGACCCAGTACTTC.

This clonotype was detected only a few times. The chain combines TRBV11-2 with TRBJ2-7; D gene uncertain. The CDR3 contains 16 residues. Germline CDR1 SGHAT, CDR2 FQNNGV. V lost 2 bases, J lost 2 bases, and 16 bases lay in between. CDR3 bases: TGTGCCAGCAGCTTATTTCCAGACCCCTCTCCCTACGAGCAGTACTTC. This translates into CASSLFPDPSPYEQYF.

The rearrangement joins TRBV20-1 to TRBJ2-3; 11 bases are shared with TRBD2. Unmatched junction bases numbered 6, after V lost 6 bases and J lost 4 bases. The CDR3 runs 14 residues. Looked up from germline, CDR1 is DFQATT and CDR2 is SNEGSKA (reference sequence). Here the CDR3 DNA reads TGCAGTGCGCTTAGCGGGGGGGCTTCAGATACGCAGTATTTT. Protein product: CSALSGGASDTQYF.

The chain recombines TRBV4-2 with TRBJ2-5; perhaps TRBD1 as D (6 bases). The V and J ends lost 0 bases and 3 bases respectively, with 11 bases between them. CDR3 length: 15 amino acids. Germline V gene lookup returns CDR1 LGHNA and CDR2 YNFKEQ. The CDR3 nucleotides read TGTGCCAGCAGCCAAGAAGGCAGGGACAAAGAGACCCAGTACTTC. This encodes CASSQEGRDKETQYF.

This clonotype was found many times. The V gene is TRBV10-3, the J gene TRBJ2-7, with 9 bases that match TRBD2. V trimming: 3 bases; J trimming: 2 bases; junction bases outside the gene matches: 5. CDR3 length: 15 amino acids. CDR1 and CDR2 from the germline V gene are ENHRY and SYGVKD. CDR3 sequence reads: CAISEAGGRTYEQYF. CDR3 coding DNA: TGTGCCATCAGTGAAGCGGGAGGAAGGACCTACGAGCAGTACTTC.

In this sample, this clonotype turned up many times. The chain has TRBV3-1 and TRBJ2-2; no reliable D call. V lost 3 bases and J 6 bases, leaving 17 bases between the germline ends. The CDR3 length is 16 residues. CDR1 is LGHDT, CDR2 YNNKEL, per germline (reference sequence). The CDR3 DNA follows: TGTGCCAGCAGCCACGCCAATGTGGAGTCCTCCGGGGAGCTGTTTTTT. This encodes CASSHANVESSGELFF.

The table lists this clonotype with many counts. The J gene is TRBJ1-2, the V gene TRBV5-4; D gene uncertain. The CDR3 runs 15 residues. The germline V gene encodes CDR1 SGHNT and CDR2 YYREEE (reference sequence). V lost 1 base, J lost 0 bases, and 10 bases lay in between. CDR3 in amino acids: CASSLSGRANYGYTF. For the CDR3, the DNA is TGTGCCAGCAGCTTGTCCGGTCGAGCTAACTATGGCTACACCTTC.

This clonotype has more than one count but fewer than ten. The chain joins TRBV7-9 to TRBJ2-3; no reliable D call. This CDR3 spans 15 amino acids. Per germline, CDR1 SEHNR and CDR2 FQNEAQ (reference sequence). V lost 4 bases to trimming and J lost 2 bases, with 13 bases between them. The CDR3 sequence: CASSSPKSLTDTQYF. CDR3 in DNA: TGTGCCAGCAGCTCCCCCAAGAGCCTCACAGATACGCAGTATTTT.